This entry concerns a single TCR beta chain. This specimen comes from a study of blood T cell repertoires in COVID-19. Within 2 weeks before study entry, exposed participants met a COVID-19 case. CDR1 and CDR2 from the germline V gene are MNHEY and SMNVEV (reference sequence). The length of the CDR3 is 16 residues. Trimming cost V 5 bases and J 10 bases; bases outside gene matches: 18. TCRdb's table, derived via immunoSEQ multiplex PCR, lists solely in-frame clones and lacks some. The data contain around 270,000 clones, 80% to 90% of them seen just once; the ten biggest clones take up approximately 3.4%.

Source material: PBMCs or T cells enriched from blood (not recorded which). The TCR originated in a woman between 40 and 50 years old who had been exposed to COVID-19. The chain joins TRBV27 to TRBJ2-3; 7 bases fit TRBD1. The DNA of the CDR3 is TGTGCCAGCAGTCCGGGACAGTCCGTGGGTAGGGTCCCGCAGTATTTT. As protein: CASSPGQSVGRVPQYF.